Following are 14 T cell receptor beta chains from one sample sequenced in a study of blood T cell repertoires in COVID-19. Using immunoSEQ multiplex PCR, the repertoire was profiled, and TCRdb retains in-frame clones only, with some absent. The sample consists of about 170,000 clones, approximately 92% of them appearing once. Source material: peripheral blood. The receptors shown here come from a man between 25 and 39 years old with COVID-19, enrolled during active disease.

This CDR3 is CASRKAGAGADTQYF. The DNA for the CDR3 is TGTGCCAGCAGGAAAGCGGGAGCCGGGGCAGATACGCAGTATTTT. The genes are TRBV7-2 and TRBJ2-3; 8 bases line up with TRBD2. J was trimmed by 4 bases and V by 6 bases; bases with no gene match: 9. The germline gives CDR1 SGHTA, CDR2 FQGNSA. CDR3 size: 15 residues.

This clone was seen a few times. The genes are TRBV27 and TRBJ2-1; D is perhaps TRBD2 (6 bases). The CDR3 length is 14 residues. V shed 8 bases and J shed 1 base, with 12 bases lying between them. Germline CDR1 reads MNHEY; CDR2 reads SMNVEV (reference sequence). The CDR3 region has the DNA TGTGCCAGCTACGGAGGGTTGTCCTACAATGAGCAGTTCTTC. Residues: CASYGGLSYNEQFF.

The CDR3 protein is CASSVEPGRENTIYF. The CDR3 DNA is TGTGCCAGCAGCGTAGAACCAGGGAGGGAAAACACCATATATTTT. This rearrangement joins TRBV9 to TRBJ1-3; D might be TRBD1 (5 bases). The CDR3 totals 15 residues. Germline V gene sequence: CDR1 SGDLS, CDR2 YYNGEE. With 0 bases removed from V and 6 bases from J, the gap between germline ends came to 13 bases.

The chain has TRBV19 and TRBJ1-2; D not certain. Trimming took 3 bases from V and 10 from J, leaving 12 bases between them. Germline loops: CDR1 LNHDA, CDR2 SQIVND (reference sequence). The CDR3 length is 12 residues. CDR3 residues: CASSIYKVHYTF. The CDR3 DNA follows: TGTGCCAGTAGTATTTACAAAGTACACTACACCTTC.

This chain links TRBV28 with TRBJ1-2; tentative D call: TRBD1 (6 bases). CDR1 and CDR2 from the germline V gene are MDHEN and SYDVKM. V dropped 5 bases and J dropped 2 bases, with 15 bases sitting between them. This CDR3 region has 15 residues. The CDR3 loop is CASSTGTPLNYGYTF. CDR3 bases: TGTGCCAGCAGTACCGGGACACCCTTAAACTATGGCTACACCTTC.

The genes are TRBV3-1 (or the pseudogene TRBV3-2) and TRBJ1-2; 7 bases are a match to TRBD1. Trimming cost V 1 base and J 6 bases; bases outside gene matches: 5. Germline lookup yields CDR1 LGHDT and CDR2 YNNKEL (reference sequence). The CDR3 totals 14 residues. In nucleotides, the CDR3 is TGTGCCAGCAGCCAAGGGCGCAGGGGGAATGGCTACACCTTC. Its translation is CASSQGRRGNGYTF.

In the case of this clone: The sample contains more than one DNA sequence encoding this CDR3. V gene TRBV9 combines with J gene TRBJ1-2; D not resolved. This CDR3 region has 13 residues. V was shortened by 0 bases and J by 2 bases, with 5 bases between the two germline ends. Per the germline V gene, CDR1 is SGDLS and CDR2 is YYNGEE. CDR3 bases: TGTGCCAGCAGCGTAGACAGCAACTATGGCTACACCTTC. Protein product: CASSVDSNYGYTF.

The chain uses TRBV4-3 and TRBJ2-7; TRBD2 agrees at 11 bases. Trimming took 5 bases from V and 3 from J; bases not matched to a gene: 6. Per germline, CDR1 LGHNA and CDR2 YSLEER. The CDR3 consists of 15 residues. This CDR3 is CASSTRTSGLYEQYF. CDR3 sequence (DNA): TGCGCCAGCAGCACGCGGACTAGCGGGCTCTACGAGCAGTACTTC.

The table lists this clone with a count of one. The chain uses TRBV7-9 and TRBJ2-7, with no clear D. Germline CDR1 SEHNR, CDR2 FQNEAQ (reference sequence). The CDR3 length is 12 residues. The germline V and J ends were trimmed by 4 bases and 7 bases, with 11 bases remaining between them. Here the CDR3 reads CASSSSAREQYF. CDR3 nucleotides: TGTGCCAGCAGCTCCTCCGCGCGGGAGCAGTACTTC.

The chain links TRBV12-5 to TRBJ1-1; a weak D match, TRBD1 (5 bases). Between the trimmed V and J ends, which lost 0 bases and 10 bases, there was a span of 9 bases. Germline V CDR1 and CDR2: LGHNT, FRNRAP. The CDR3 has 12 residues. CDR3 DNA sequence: TGTGCTAGTGGTTTGGTCCAGGGAAGAGCTTTCTTT. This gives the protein CASGLVQGRAFF.

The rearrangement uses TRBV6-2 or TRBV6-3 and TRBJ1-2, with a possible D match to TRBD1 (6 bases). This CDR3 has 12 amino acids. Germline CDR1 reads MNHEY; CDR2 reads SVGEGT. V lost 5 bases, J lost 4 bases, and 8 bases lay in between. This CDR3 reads CASSDRTYGYTF. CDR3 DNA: TGTGCCAGCAGTGACAGGACCTATGGCTACACCTTC.

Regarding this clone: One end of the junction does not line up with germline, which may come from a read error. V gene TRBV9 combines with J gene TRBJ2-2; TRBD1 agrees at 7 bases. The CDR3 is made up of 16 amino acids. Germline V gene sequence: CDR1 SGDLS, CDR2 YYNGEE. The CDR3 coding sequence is TGTGCCAGCAGCGACGCCCTGACAGGGAACGCCGGGGAGCTGTTTTTT. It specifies CASSDALTGNAGELFF.

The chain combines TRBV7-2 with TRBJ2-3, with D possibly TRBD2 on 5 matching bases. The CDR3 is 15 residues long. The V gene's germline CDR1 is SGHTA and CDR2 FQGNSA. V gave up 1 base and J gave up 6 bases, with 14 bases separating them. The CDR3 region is CASSLGGQSQDTQYF. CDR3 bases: TGTGCCAGCAGCTTAGGAGGGCAGAGTCAGGATACGCAGTATTTT.

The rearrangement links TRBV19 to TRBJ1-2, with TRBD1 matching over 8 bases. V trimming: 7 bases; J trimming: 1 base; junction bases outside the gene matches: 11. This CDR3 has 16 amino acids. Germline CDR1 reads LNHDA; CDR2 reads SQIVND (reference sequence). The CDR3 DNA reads TGTGCCAGTATCTCACCCCGGACAGGGCTTAACTATGGCTACACCTTC. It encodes CASISPRTGLNYGYTF.